This T cell receptor (beta chain) was captured by sequencing in a study of regulatory T cells in long-lasting Graves disease (dated by TCRdb to the early 2020s). At the level of the whole study: Patients with newly diagnosed Graves' disease had been on antithyroid drugs for under 3 months. The study was registered as a clinical trial and conducted in China. A total of roughly 35 samples were covered by TCR sequencing, comprising approximately 13 persistent and 20 or so newly diagnosed Graves' disease patients. Persistent Graves' disease patients were compared with newly diagnosed Graves' disease patients by peripheral blood TCR sequencing and RNA sequencing.

The sample's time point, from its label and the paper: newly diagnosed GD, antithyroid drugs for less than 3 months. For both TCR sequencing and RNA sequencing, RNA was extracted from PBMCs using TRIzol. Graves' disease was diagnosed according to American Thyroid Association guidelines. The patients came from an endocrinology department in Xi'an, China. Each patient gave roughly 8.4 milliliters of peripheral blood, collected in an EDTA anticoagulant tube. Ficoll Paque Plus density gradient separation was used to isolate PBMCs, and no additional T cell sorting was done. An Agilent 2100 Bioanalyzer and agarose gel were used to check RNA quality, and a NanoDrop 2000 was used to measure RNA concentration. Libraries came from multiplex PCR. Instrument on record: Illumina HiSeq 4000. CDR3 regions were amplified by Arm-PCR with iRepertoire HTBI primers to construct TCR beta libraries. Gel purification was performed on PCR products prior to sequencing. In the paper's pipeline: Across samples, roughly 60 TRBV and 14 TRBJ segments were identified and used for gene usage analysis of CDR3 amino acid clonotypes. COPE and FqMerger were used to merge the filtered high-quality paired reads into contigs. BLAST was used to align contigs to IMGT TRBV, TRBD and TRBJ reference genes, with CDR3 defined following IMGT. Clonotypes above 0.1% frequency were classified as highly expanded clones. Shannon entropy was used to measure repertoire diversity, and the Gini coefficient was used to measure V-J evenness. A clonotype was considered public if more than one individual shared it. TCRdb reprocessing: public reads trimmed at Q25 with fastp, clones called with MiXCR, in-frame beta chains kept. One record per CDR3 amino acid sequence lists the most common genes and DNA. TCRdb's processing, not the authors', yielded these V and J calls. This sample has hundreds of thousands of distinct CDR3 sequences in its table, and approximately 13% of those were observed once. Over 7.5% of the sample is taken by the ten largest.

This clonotype was counted at least ten times. The antigen it recognizes is unknown. Base qualities are missing; no much larger clone stands one base away. V drops 0 bases and J drops 4 bases, leaving 8 bases in between. As encoded in the germline V gene, CDR1 is MNHEY while CDR2 is SVGEGT. The CDR3 has 14 amino acids, counting the end cysteine and phenylalanine. The kept DNA is CDR3 alone, 42 bases in frame from the first base. Overall study outcomes, separate from this receptor: The authors noted that the small sample size was a limitation that may lower accuracy. Sequencing and analysis were limited to the TCR beta chain. Persistent disease showed preferential use of TRBV28, TRBJ1-2 and TRBJ2-5, whereas newly diagnosed disease favored TRBV20-1 and TRBJ2-1. Persistent patients shared more public clonotypes among themselves (around 2,700) than newly diagnosed patients did (more than 950). The study examined only peripheral blood because the primary lesion, thyroid tissue, could not be accessed. Compared with newly diagnosed patients, persistent Graves' disease patients had lower TCR Shannon entropy and fewer highly expanded clones, which suggests clonal expansion.

The data were also submitted as part of a second study, on T cells in Graves' hyperthyroidism and ophthalmopathy. Drawing on the second study: Stable Graves' hyperthyroidism was defined as no progression to ophthalmopathy during 18 months of follow-up. Hyperthyroidism patients were aged 18 to 65 years and newly diagnosed, with disease duration of less than 2 months. Patients with uncontrolled infections, other autoimmune diseases, pregnancy or lactation were excluded. Diagnoses were established on the basis of clinical symptoms, serum thyroxine and TRAb, thyroid ultrasound, and orbital computed tomography. A first-round RT-PCR of the TCR CDR3 used the HTBI primer set with the Qiagen OneStep RT-PCR kit. Blood samples also contained most of the expanded thyroid clonotypes (frequency above 0.001), which suggests that blood repertoires may reflect thyroid immune responses. Ophthalmopathy was separated from stable hyperthyroidism by a 13 V-J signature model, with about 86% sensitivity and 81% to 82% specificity obtained in cross-validation and 80%/75% obtained in testing. In validation, the model predicted progression to ophthalmopathy with around 71% sensitivity and over 72% specificity, a median of 6.5 months before onset. To identify TCR V-J signatures that set the groups apart, the researchers used a discovery cohort of 100 patients, made up of about 44 with Graves' ophthalmopathy and 55 to 65 with stable Graves' hyperthyroidism. Whether ophthalmopathy could be predicted prospectively was tested in an independent validation cohort made up of 18 to 20 hyperthyroidism patients plus 17 patients who later progressed to ophthalmopathy. The approximately 100 discovery patients were randomly divided into training and test sets at a 7:3 ratio. In roughly six Graves' hyperthyroidism patients, the study also compared T-cell repertoires from thyroid tissue with T-cell repertoires from blood. Once sampling was done, hyperthyroidism patients were given methimazole at a starting dose of 30 mg daily, whereas ophthalmopathy patients were given high-dose intravenous methylprednisolone. The libraries were constructed in a second round of multiplex PCR and then size-selected and purified. Paired-end sequencing of the libraries was performed with 100 bp reads on an Illumina HiSeq2000. Raw data were processed with SOAPnuke, discarding reads with adapters, uncalled bases, mean Phred below 15, or no exact constant-primer or identifier match. High-quality paired reads were merged using COPE v1.2.5, and each unique nucleotide sequence was defined as a clonotype. Clonotypes were aligned to IMGT TRBV, TRBD and TRBJ reference segments using MiTCR v1.1. The analysis was restricted to V-J combinations with a frequency above 0.0001, which together covered about 99% of the repertoires. A TCS score was defined as the ratio between F50 (clonal expansion) and ExV (chaos), using BLOSUM62-based TCRdist between CDR3 peptides within each V-J. Welch's t-statistics and random forest reduced around 510 V-J features to some 14, which were used in a naive Bayes classifier (R e1071). No statistical method was used to fix the sample size in advance, and group allocation was not hidden from the investigators. TCR Vbeta CDR3 sequencing of some 140 peripheral blood samples (more than 40 ophthalmopathy, 70 to 85 hyperthyroidism and 17 progressor patients) is reported in the paper.

Here the sequenced sample was peripheral blood mononuclear cells (PBMCs), taken at new diagnosis, from a patient treated with antithyroid drugs. The V and J genes are TRBV6-2 or TRBV6-3 and TRBJ2-3, with the D gene not confidently named. This clonotype was sampled from a man aged 25 to 45 with Graves disease. Donor details come from another sample of the same person, matched by shared clones. The base sequence is TGTGCCAGCAGTTACTCCGCCGCAGCAGATACGCAGTATTTT. Protein translation: CASSYSAAADTQYF.